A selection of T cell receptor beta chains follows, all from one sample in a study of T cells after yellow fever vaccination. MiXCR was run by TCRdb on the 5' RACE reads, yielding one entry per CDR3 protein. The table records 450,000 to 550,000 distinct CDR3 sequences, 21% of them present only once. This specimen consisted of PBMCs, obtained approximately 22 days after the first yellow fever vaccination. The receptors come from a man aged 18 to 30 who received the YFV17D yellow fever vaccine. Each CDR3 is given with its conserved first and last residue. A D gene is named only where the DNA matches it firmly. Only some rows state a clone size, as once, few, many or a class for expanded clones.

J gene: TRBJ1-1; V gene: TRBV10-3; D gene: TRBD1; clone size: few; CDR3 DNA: TGTGCCACCAGACAGGGGCATATGAACACTGAAGCTTTCTTT; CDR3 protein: CATRQGHMNTEAFF
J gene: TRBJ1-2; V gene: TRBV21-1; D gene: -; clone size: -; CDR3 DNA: TGTGCCAGCAGCTCATCCTCGGACAGGGGATATAACTATGGCTACACCTTC; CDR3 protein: CASSSSSDRGYNYGYTF
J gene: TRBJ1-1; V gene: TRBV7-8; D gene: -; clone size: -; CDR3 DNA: TGTGCCAGCAGCTTTCATCGGACACTCAACACTGAAGCTTTCTTT; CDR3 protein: CASSFHRTLNTEAFF
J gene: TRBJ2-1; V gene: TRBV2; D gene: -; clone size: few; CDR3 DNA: TGTGCCAGCAGCAGCTTGACAGGGAGGAGGGATGAGCAGTTCTTC; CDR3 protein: CASSSLTGRRDEQFF
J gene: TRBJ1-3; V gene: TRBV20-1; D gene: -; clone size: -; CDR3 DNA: TGCAGTGCTAGTATGAGAGCCTCTGGAAACACCATATATTTT; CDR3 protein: CSASMRASGNTIYF
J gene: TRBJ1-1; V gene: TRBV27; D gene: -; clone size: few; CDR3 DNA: TGTGCCAGCAGTTTACTCGGCCCAGGCTGGGGCACTGAAGCTTTCTTT; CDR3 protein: CASSLLGPGWGTEAFF
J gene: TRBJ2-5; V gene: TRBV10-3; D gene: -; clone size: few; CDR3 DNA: TGTGCCATCAGTGGCCCTCCCACTAGCCAAGAGACCCAGTACTTC; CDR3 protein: CAISGPPTSQETQYF
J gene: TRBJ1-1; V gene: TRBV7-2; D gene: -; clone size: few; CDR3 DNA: TGTGCCAGCAGCTTAGCGGGTCCAGGGCTCACTGAAGCTTTCTTT; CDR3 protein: CASSLAGPGLTEAFF
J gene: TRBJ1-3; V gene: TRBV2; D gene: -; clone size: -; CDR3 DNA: TGTGCCAGCAGGAGAGGGAGTCCTGGAAACACCATATATTTT; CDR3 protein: CASRRGSPGNTIYF
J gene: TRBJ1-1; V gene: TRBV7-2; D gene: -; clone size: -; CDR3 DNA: TGTGCCAGCAGCTTTTTCAAAAACGCTGAAGCTTTCTTT; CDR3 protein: CASSFFKNAEAFF
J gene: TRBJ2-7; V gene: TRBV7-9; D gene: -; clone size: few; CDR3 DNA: TGTGCCAGCAGCTTATTCGGTCAGGGTCCTTACGAGCAGTACTTC; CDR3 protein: CASSLFGQGPYEQYF
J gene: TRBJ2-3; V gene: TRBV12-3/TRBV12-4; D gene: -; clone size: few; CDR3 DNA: TGTGCCAGCAGTTTCGGGGGGCTAGCAAGTCGTACAGATACGCAGTATTTT; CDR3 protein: CASSFGGLASRTDTQYF
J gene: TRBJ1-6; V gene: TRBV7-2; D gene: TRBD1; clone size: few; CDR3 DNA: TGTGCCAGCAGCTTTGGACAGGGGGCCAGGTCACCCCTCCACTTT; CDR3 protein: CASSFGQGARSPLHF
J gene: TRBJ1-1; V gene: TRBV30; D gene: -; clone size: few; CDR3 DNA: TGTGCCTGGAGTGTAGTGGGGGGCACTGAAGCTTTCTTT; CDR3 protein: CAWSVVGGTEAFF
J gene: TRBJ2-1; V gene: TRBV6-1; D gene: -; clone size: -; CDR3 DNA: TGTGCCAGCAGTCCTTGGACGGCGAGCTCCTACAATGAGCAGTTCTTC; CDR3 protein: CASSPWTASSYNEQFF
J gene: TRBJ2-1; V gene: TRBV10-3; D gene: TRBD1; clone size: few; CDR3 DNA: TGTGCCATCACTACGGGACAGGGGGCGAATGAGCAGTTCTTC; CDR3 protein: CAITTGQGANEQFF
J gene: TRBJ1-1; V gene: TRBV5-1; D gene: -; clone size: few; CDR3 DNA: TGCGCCAGCACCCTCGGGGAGGAAATGAACACTGAAGCTTTCTTT; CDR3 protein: CASTLGEEMNTEAFF